This TCR beta chain was sequenced for a study of blood T cell repertoires in COVID-19. Study context: Acute and convalescent COVID-19 specimens originated in the United States, Italy and Spain. Sources were T cells, B-cell-depleted T cells, or PBMCs; the material itself was cDNA or gDNA.

Seattle-derived patients entered the study during active infection and were followed longitudinally. As originally analysed: Estimation of nucleated cell counts was performed using reference gene primer amplification. Method: immunoSEQ multiplex PCR; TCRdb's copy keeps in-frame clones and lacks some. V and J calls and clone size are those listed in that table; D and trimming were worked out from the DNA. The sample contains approximately 210,000 clones, around 94% of which appear only once. Germline V CDR1 and CDR2: SGHRS, YFSETQ. The CDR3 is 14 amino acids. V lost 4 bases and J lost 0, with 8 bases in between.

Input material: peripheral blood. The sequence derives from a man aged 25-45 years with COVID-19, enrolled during active disease. The chain carries TRBV5-1 and TRBJ1-3, with unresolved D. The CDR3: CASSTGVSGNTIYF. The CDR3 nucleotides are TGCGCCAGCAGCACGGGAGTCTCTGGAAACACCATATATTTT.